The 30 T cell receptor beta chains reported below all come from one sample, sequenced in a study of shared clonotypes between healthy human individuals. Data came from immunoSEQ multiplex PCR; TCRdb stores just in-frame clones and leaves some out. This sample yields a few million clones, of which approximately 94% are seen a single time; approximately 0.13% belongs to the top ten. The sequencing sample was made of naive CD4+ T cells sorted from blood. Subset specified: CD45RA+ positively selected. The receptors come from a man aged 18 to 29 in good health.

This chain connects TRBV5-4 to TRBJ2-1; 10 nucleotides agree with TRBD2. The germline V gene encodes CDR1 SGHNT and CDR2 YYREEE (reference sequence). CDR3 length: 16 residues. V was pared by 4 bases and J by 6 bases, with 10 bases of the junction left unmatched. CDR3 in amino acids: CASSKRRLAGVNEQFF. In DNA form, the CDR3 reads TGTGCCAGCAGCAAAAGGCGCCTAGCGGGGGTCAATGAGCAGTTCTTC.

With respect to this clone: Other DNA variants within this sample encode the same CDR3. The CDR3 DNA reads as TGTGCCAGCAGCTTAGATGGAGGGGGCACAGATACGCAGTATTTT. It codes for CASSLDGGGTDTQYF. V gene TRBV11-2 combines with J gene TRBJ2-3, with D possibly TRBD2 on 6 matching bases. V lost 0 bases and J 1 base, leaving 8 bases between the germline ends. CDR1 is SGHAT and CDR2 is FQNNGV in the germline V gene. CDR3 length: 15 amino acids. Full variable domain (outside the CDR3, taken from reference TRBV11-2 and TRBJ2-3): EAGVAQSPRYKIIEKRQSVAFWCNPISGHATLYWYQQILGQGPKLLIQFQNNGVVDDSQLPKDRFSAERLKGVDSTLKIQPAKLEDSAVYLCASSLDGGGTDTQYFGPGTRLTVL.

V gene TRBV28 combines with J gene TRBJ2-1; no clear D gene. Germline values: CDR1 MDHEN, CDR2 SYDVKM. This CDR3 is 15 amino acids long. Trimming cost V 5 bases and J 7 bases, with 18 bases left between them. Here the CDR3 reads CASSPGLLYRNEQFF. The CDR3 nucleotides read TGTGCCAGCAGTCCCGGGCTACTGTATAGGAATGAGCAGTTCTTC.

The rearrangement links TRBV27 to TRBJ2-6, with a weak D call TRBD1 (6 bases). Germline values: CDR1 MNHEY, CDR2 SMNVEV (reference sequence). The CDR3 runs 18 residues. V lost 6 bases to trimming and J lost 0 bases, with 18 bases between them. The CDR3 region has the DNA TGTGCCAGCAGCGATAATTACAGGGTGTTCTCTGGGGCCAACGTCCTGACTTTC. Its protein product is CASSDNYRVFSGANVLTF.

This clone appeared a single time. The chain is built from TRBV7-8 and TRBJ1-2, with TRBD1 as a possible D gene (5 bases). The V end lost 0 bases, the J end lost 8 bases, and 13 bases lay between the germline ends. The CDR3 length is 14 residues. Germline loops: CDR1 SGHVS, CDR2 FQNEAQ. The CDR3 DNA follows: TGTGCCAGCAGCTTAGCCGGATTCGGGGCAGGCTACACCTTC. Amino acids: CASSLAGFGAGYTF.

The J gene is TRBJ1-6, the V gene TRBV7-2; 11 positions match TRBD1. The length of the CDR3 is 17 residues. CDR1 and CDR2 from the germline V gene are SGHTA and FQGNSA. Losses at the gene ends were 1 base for V and 2 bases for J; bases not matched to a gene: 1. The CDR3 here is CASSLGGQGAYNSPLHF. The CDR3 DNA is TGTGCCAGCAGCTTAGGGGGACAGGGGGCCTATAATTCACCCCTCCACTTT. Full variable domain (missing parts from reference TRBV7-2 and TRBJ1-6): GAGVSQSPSNKVTEKGKDVELRCDPISGHTALYWYRQSLGQGLEFLIYFQGNSAPDKSGLPSDRFSAERTGGSVSTLTIQRTQQEDSAVYLCASSLGGQGAYNSPLHFGNGTRLTVT.

This clone came up once. The chain has TRBV19 and TRBJ1-6; TRBD1 matches 7 bases. J was trimmed by 9 bases and V by 5 bases; bases with no gene match: 13. Per germline, CDR1 LNHDA and CDR2 SQIVND (reference sequence). The CDR3 has 16 residues. CDR3 region: CASSPSPDRDSSPLHF. DNA for the CDR3: TGTGCCAGTAGTCCCTCGCCTGACAGGGATAGTTCACCCCTCCACTTT.

The J gene is TRBJ1-6, the V gene TRBV19; perhaps TRBD1 as D (6 bases). The germline V gene encodes CDR1 LNHDA and CDR2 SQIVND (reference sequence). The V end lost 3 bases, the J end lost 7 bases, and 13 bases lay between the germline ends. CDR3 length: 15 residues. The CDR3 region has the DNA TGTGCCAGTAGTATCGCAGGGGCGTCAAATTCACCCCTCCACTTT. The encoded protein is CASSIAGASNSPLHF.

As concerns this clone: This sample includes further DNA sequences coding for the same CDR3. V and J are TRBV11-3 and TRBJ2-7; no clear D. Germline V CDR1 and CDR2: SGHNT, YENEEA. The CDR3 consists of 12 residues. V was shortened by 1 base and J by 7 bases, with 8 bases between the two germline ends. The CDR3 region has the DNA TGTGCCAGCAGCTTAGGGTCGGGTGAGCAGTACTTC. Translating it yields CASSLGSGEQYF.

The chain is built from TRBV4-1 and TRBJ2-5, with D hard to call. Trimming took 2 bases from V and 4 from J, leaving 20 bases between them. Germline lookup yields CDR1 MGHRA and CDR2 YSYEKL. CDR3 length: 17 amino acids. CDR3 bases: TGCGCCAGCAGCCAAATTACTGGAGCCAAGTTAGGAGAGACCCAGTACTTC. Protein: CASSQITGAKLGETQYF.

This chain connects TRBV4-1 to TRBJ2-5, with 7 bases matching TRBD1. In germline, CDR1 is MGHRA, CDR2 YSYEKL. CDR3 length equals 16 residues. Trimming cost V 1 base and J 2 bases; bases outside gene matches: 7. The DNA of the CDR3 is TGCGCCAGCAGCCAAGTCGGCGGCAGGGGGCAAGAGACCCAGTACTTC. Protein: CASSQVGGRGQETQYF.

This chain joins TRBV25-1 and TRBJ1-1; no clear D gene. CDR1 is MGHDK, CDR2 SYGVNS, per germline. The CDR3 is 12 residues long. The germline V and J ends were trimmed by 7 bases and 3 bases, with 9 bases remaining between them. The CDR3 spells CASNDRDTEAFF. The CDR3 DNA is TGTGCCAGCAACGATCGGGACACTGAAGCTTTCTTT.

Turning to this clone: Other DNA sequences within the sample encode an identical CDR3. V usage is TRBV5-4 and J usage is TRBJ1-2; 7 bases map to TRBD1. The CDR3 extends over 13 amino acids. Germline loops: CDR1 SGHNT, CDR2 YYREEE (reference sequence). V shed 2 bases, J shed 4 bases, and the junction held 2 bases outside the gene matches. The CDR3 is CASSLQGSYGYTF. The DNA of the CDR3 is TGTGCCAGCAGCTTACAGGGGAGCTATGGCTACACCTTC.

The chain has TRBV7-2 and TRBJ2-1; D might be TRBD2 (5 bases). Germline V gives CDR1 SGHTA, CDR2 FQGNSA. The CDR3 is made up of 11 amino acids. V was trimmed by 4 bases and J by 8 bases, leaving 6 bases between them. Here the CDR3 reads CASSWRDEQFF. CDR3 nucleotide sequence: TGTGCCAGCAGCTGGCGGGATGAGCAGTTCTTC.

Notes on this clone: Other nucleotide sequences from this sample produce the same CDR3. The gene calls are TRBV6-5 and TRBJ1-6; 7 positions agree with TRBD1. The CDR3 has 14 amino acids. Germline V gene sequence: CDR1 MNHEY, CDR2 SVGAGI. Trimming took 6 bases from V and 1 from J; bases not matched to a gene: 0. CDR3 sequence: CASRQGSYNSPLHF. The CDR3 DNA reads TGTGCCAGCAGACAGGGGTCCTATAATTCACCCCTCCACTTT.

J is TRBJ2-1 and V is TRBV4-3; 14 bases map to TRBD2. CDR3 length equals 15 residues. V lost 4 bases, J lost 5 bases, and 1 base stayed unmatched. Looked up from germline, CDR1 is LGHNA and CDR2 is YSLEER. This CDR3 reads CASSRGLAGDNEQFF. The CDR3 DNA is TGCGCCAGCAGCCGGGGACTAGCGGGAGACAATGAGCAGTTCTTC.

V and J are TRBV30 and TRBJ2-1; D might be TRBD2 (6 bases). With 2 bases removed from V and 0 bases from J, the gap between germline ends came to 11 bases. The CDR3 runs 15 residues. Germline CDR1 reads GTSNPN; CDR2 reads SVGIG (reference sequence). The CDR3 here is CAWSRKGGSYNEQFF. CDR3 sequence (DNA): TGTGCCTGGAGTCGGAAGGGAGGCTCCTACAATGAGCAGTTCTTC.

The CDR3 region is CASSKTSGSYNEQFF. The CDR3 DNA reads TGTGCCAGCAGCAAGACTAGCGGCTCCTACAATGAGCAGTTCTTC. The V and J genes are TRBV7-6 and TRBJ2-1; the match to TRBD2 covers 9 bases. This CDR3 has 15 amino acids. Germline-derived CDR1 and CDR2 are SGHVS and FNYEAQ. The V and J ends lost 5 bases and 0 bases, in that order; junction bases with no gene match: 2.

This clone is a singleton in its sample. The chain combines TRBV6-1 with TRBJ1-5; D possibly corresponds to TRBD1 (5 bases). This CDR3 has 13 amino acids. With 6 bases removed from V and 8 bases from J, the gap between germline ends came to 14 bases. Germline loops: CDR1 MNHNS, CDR2 SASEGT. The CDR3 region has the DNA TGTGCCAGCAGAAACCCATGGGGGGAGCCCCAGCATTTT. As protein: CASRNPWGEPQHF.

This clone occurred once. This chain connects TRBV7-2 to TRBJ2-7; 8 nucleotides agree with TRBD2. V lost 1 base to trimming and J lost 1 base; unmatched junction nucleotides: 6. From germline, CDR1 is SGHTA and CDR2 FQGNSA. The CDR3 has 16 amino acids. For the CDR3, the DNA is TGTGCCAGCAGCTTAGAAGGAACTAGCGGTTCCTACGAGCAGTACTTC. This gives the protein CASSLEGTSGSYEQYF.

This chain joins TRBV19 and TRBJ2-7, with TRBD2 matching over 8 bases. Unmatched junction bases numbered 15, after V lost 3 bases and J lost 8 bases. Germline values: CDR1 LNHDA, CDR2 SQIVND (reference sequence). CDR3 size: 16 residues. The CDR3 DNA is TGTGCCAGTAGTATGGCGCTAGCGGGCACCGGGCGCCAGCAGTACTTC. Amino acid sequence: CASSMALAGTGRQQYF. The full variable domain, in which reference TRBV19 and TRBJ2-7 provide the parts outside the CDR3, is DGGITQSPKYLFRKEGQNVTLSCEQNLNHDAMYWYRQDPGQGLRLIYYSQIVNDFQKGDIAEGYSVSREKKESFPLTVTSAQKNPTAFYLCASSMALAGTGRQQYFGPGTRLTVT.

This clone was detected only once. A read error may produce the germline difference seen at one junction end. The genes are TRBV10-3 and TRBJ2-1; 15 bases match TRBD2. Germline V gene lookup returns CDR1 ENHRY and CDR2 SYGVKD. The CDR3 is 13 residues long. The CDR3 DNA follows: TGTGCCATTGGGACTAGCGGGGGGCCGCCTAATCTCTTC. Translation gives CAIGTSGGPPNLF.

This clone was picked up a small number of times. The J gene is TRBJ1-1, the V gene TRBV30; 8 bases align to TRBD1. Trimming cost V 3 bases and J 7 bases; bases outside gene matches: 7. The CDR3 totals 13 residues. Per germline, CDR1 GTSNPN and CDR2 SVGIG (reference sequence). CDR3 region: CAWRTGVESEAFF. CDR3 sequence (DNA): TGTGCCTGGAGGACAGGGGTGGAGAGTGAAGCTTTCTTT.

The DNA of the CDR3 is TGTGCCAGCAGTCCGGAGGGACAGGGGCGCACTGAAGCTTTCTTT. Its protein product is CASSPEGQGRTEAFF. The chain uses TRBV6-1 and TRBJ1-1, with 10 bases identical to TRBD1. The CDR3 runs 15 residues. CDR1 is MNHNS and CDR2 is SASEGT in the germline V gene. The J segment lost 4 bases and the V segment lost 5 bases, leaving 7 bases of the junction unmatched.

The chain has TRBV30 and TRBJ2-5; TRBD2 aligns across 8 bases. Germline CDR1 GTSNPN, CDR2 SVGIG (reference sequence). The CDR3 consists of 14 residues. With V trimmed by 2 bases and J by 9 bases, 11 bases remained unmatched. Written as DNA, the CDR3 is TGTGCCTGGAGTCCGGGACTAGAAGGGAGGTCCCAGTACTTC. Translation gives CAWSPGLEGRSQYF.

This clone was seen once. The chain combines TRBV7-9 with TRBJ2-3; 14 positions match TRBD2. CDR1 is SEHNR and CDR2 is FQNEAQ in the germline V gene (reference sequence). V was pared by 5 bases and J by 2 bases, with 6 bases of the junction left unmatched. This CDR3 region has 17 residues. The CDR3 DNA is TGTGCCAGCAGCCCCTGGACTAGCGGGGGGTTCACAGATACGCAGTATTTT. Translating gives CASSPWTSGGFTDTQYF.

V gene TRBV5-1 combines with J gene TRBJ2-1; D is possibly TRBD1 or TRBD2 (5 bases each). Trimming took off 4 bases at V and 9 bases at J, with 20 bases between the two ends. The CDR3 has 15 residues. CDR1 is SGHRS, CDR2 YFSETQ, per germline. The chain's CDR3 is CASSLLEGTSAEQFF. CDR3 sequence (DNA): TGCGCCAGCAGCCTTCTCGAGGGGACGTCGGCTGAGCAGTTCTTC.

The rearrangement joins TRBV10-3 to TRBJ2-3, with 14 bases that match TRBD2. The CDR3 contains 17 residues. V shed 4 bases, J shed 4 bases, and the junction held 7 bases outside the gene matches. Germline CDR1 reads ENHRY; CDR2 reads SYGVKD. As DNA, the CDR3 is TGTGCCATCAGTGCGCGGAGACTAGCGGGGGGGCCAGATACGCAGTATTTT. Protein sequence: CAISARRLAGGPDTQYF.

The V call is TRBV28, the J call TRBJ2-7, with 10 positions matching TRBD1. Trimming cost V 4 bases and J 4 bases; bases outside gene matches: 4. The V gene's germline CDR1 is MDHEN and CDR2 SYDVKM. CDR3 size: 14 residues. DNA for the CDR3: TGTGCCAGCAGTTGGGGGGACAGGGGTTACGAGCAGTACTTC. As protein: CASSWGDRGYEQYF.

The genes are TRBV7-3 and TRBJ2-5, with a weak D call TRBD1 (5 bases). Germline loops: CDR1 SGHTA, CDR2 FQGTGA. CDR3 length: 15 residues. V shed 3 bases and J shed 2 bases, with 13 bases lying between them. Here the CDR3 reads CASSFLGDRQETQYF. The DNA of the CDR3 is TGTGCCAGCAGCTTCCTAGGAGACAGACAAGAGACCCAGTACTTC.